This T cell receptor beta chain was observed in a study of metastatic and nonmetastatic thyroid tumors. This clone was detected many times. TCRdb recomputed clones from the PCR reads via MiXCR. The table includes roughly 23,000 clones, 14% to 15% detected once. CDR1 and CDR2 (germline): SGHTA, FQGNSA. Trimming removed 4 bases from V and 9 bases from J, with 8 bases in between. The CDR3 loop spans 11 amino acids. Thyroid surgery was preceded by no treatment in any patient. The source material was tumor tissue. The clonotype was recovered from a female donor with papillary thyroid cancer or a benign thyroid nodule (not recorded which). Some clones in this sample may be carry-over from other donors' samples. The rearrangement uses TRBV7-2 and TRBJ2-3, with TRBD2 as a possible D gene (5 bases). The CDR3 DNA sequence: TGTGCCAGCAGCTGGACGGGGACGCAGTATTTT. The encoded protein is CASSWTGTQYF.